The sequence of this TCR beta chain was determined in a study of T cells in localized non-small cell lung cancer. Study results and limitations: Uninvolved adjacent lung showed higher T cell clonality than tumor. Appearing in adjacent lung were a median about 50 of the top 100 tumor clones. Sequencing was restricted to one tumor region; therefore, heterogeneity remains possible. Increased T cell density in blood showed an association with longer overall survival.

TCRdb keeps only in-frame clones here, not all; method: immunoSEQ multiplex PCR. This table holds tens of thousands of clones, approximately 89% found once. The CDR3 is made up of 14 amino acids. Trimming stripped 2 bases from V and 0 bases from J, with 8 bases between. Germline CDR1 MNHEY, CDR2 SVGAGI. With regard to this clone: Its specificity is not known.

The material sequenced was peripheral blood mononuclear cells, taken before any cancer treatment. The chain carries TRBV6-5 and TRBJ2-7; D remains unclear. The clonotype comes from a female donor older than 55 with stage II lung adenocarcinoma. Here the CDR3 reads CASSYRHSSYEQYF. The CDR3 nucleotides are TGTGCCAGCAGTTACCGACACAGCTCCTACGAGCAGTACTTC.